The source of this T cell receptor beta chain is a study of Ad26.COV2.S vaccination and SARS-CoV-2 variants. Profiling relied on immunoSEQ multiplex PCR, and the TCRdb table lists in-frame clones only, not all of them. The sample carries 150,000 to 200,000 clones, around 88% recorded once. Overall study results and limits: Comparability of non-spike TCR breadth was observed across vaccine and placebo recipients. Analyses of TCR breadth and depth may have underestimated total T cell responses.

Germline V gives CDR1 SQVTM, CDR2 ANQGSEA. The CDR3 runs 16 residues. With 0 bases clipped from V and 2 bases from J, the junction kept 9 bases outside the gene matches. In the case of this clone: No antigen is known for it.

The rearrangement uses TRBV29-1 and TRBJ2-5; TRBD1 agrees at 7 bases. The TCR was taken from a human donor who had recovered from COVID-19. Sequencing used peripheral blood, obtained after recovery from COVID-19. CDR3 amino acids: CSVEERGQGPQETQYF. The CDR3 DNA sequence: TGCAGCGTTGAAGAAAGGGGGCAGGGCCCTCAAGAGACCCAGTACTTC.